Listed below are T cell receptor beta chains from one sample, sequenced in a study of T-cell reconstitution after alpha-beta-depleted transplantation in children. TCRdb fed the PCR reads into MiXCR, producing one record per CDR3 protein. The sample consists of about 500,000 distinct CDR3 sequences, around a third of them appearing once. Sequencing was performed on PBMCs from the stem cell graft donor, taken from the stem cell graft. Receptor source: a human donor who donated a stem cell graft to a child with aplastic anemia. The CDR3 runs from the conserved cysteine through the conserved F or W. The D gene is left open where the match is weak. Only part of the rows carry a size: once, few, many, or a class if the clone is expanded.

v_call	d_call	j_call	clone_size	cdr3_length	cdr3_aa	cdr3_nt
TRBV5-5	-	TRBJ2-7	-	16	CASSLIGTAGKYEQYF	TGTGCCAGCAGCTTGATTGGAACAGCAGGGAAATACGAGCAGTACTTC
TRBV7-2	TRBD1	TRBJ1-1	few	14	CASSPLTGLTEAFF	TGTGCCAGCAGCCCTTTGACAGGGCTCACTGAAGCTTTCTTT
TRBV20-1	-	TRBJ1-1	-	11	CSAYPDTEAFF	TGCAGTGCTTACCCGGACACTGAAGCTTTCTTT
TRBV4-3	-	TRBJ2-4	-	18	CASSQDSGAAVAKNIQYF	TGCGCCAGCAGCCAAGATAGTGGAGCGGCCGTAGCCAAAAACATTCAGTACTTC
TRBV20-1	TRBD2	TRBJ2-2	many	14	CSALGLANTGELFF	TGCAGTGCTTTGGGACTAGCTAACACCGGGGAGCTGTTTTTT
TRBV5-1	TRBD1	TRBJ2-3	-	14	CASSFDRGTDTQYF	TGCGCCAGCAGCTTTGACAGGGGGACAGATACGCAGTATTTT
TRBV20-1	TRBD2	TRBJ2-1	few	14	CSAGGAGVWNEQFF	TGCAGTGCCGGGGGAGCGGGAGTTTGGAATGAGCAGTTCTTC
TRBV7-2	-	TRBJ2-7	-	13	CASSPRHTGEQYF	TGTGCCAGCAGCCCACGCCATACGGGGGAGCAGTACTTC
TRBV29-1	TRBD1	TRBJ1-1	few	15	CSVEDLGQGNTEAFF	TGCAGCGTTGAAGATCTAGGACAGGGGAACACTGAAGCTTTCTTT
TRBV29-1	-	TRBJ2-4	few	13	CSVAGPAHDIQYF	TGCAGCGTTGCTGGGCCCGCCCACGACATTCAGTACTTC
TRBV27	-	TRBJ1-3	-	14	CASSPLGSGNTIYF	TGTGCCAGCAGTCCCCTGGGCTCTGGAAACACCATATATTTT
TRBV28	-	TRBJ2-3	-	15	CASSHRTLSTDTQYF	TGTGCCAGCAGCCATCGGACATTAAGCACAGATACGCAGTATTTT
TRBV10-3	TRBD1	TRBJ1-5	once	15	CAPRTGWRSNQPQHF	TGTGCCCCTCGGACAGGGTGGAGGAGCAATCAGCCCCAGCATTTT
TRBV5-1	-	TRBJ2-5	-	14	CASSPGSLEETQYF	TGCGCCAGCAGCCCCGGGTCTTTAGAAGAGACCCAGTACTTC
TRBV20-1	-	TRBJ2-7	-	12	CSASREPHEQYF	TGCAGTGCTAGTCGGGAGCCCCACGAGCAGTACTTC
TRBV12-3/TRBV12-4	TRBD1	TRBJ1-2	-	15	CASSFGDRTHYGYTF	TGTGCCAGCAGTTTTGGGGACAGGACTCATTATGGCTACACCTTC
TRBV29-1	-	TRBJ1-1	few	14	CTFFWVGMNTEAFF	TGCACCTTCTTTTGGGTGGGGATGAACACTGAAGCTTTCTTT
TRBV5-1	TRBD2	TRBJ2-1	-	15	CASSSAAGAEQEQFF	TGCGCCAGCAGCTCCGCTGCGGGAGCGGAGCAGGAGCAGTTCTTC
TRBV15	-	TRBJ1-2	-	15	CATSRSTGNNYGYTF	TGTGCCACCAGCAGAAGTACAGGGAATAACTATGGCTACACCTTC
TRBV7-9	-	TRBJ1-2	-	11	CASTSQGDYTF	TGTGCCAGCACCAGCCAGGGTGACTACACCTTC
TRBV7-2	-	TRBJ2-3	-	12	CASSQGGATQYF	TGTGCCAGCAGTCAGGGGGGGGCTACGCAGTATTTT
TRBV7-3	-	TRBJ1-5	-	13	CASSIRGGQPQHF	TGTGCCAGCAGCATACGGGGCGGTCAGCCCCAGCATTTT
TRBV10-3	TRBD2	TRBJ2-5	-	16	CAISVSSGTSQETQYF	TGTGCCATCAGTGTTTCTAGCGGGACATCACAAGAGACCCAGTACTTC
TRBV11-3	-	TRBJ1-1	few	14	CASSLVYGNTEAFF	TGTGCCAGCAGCTTAGTTTATGGGAACACTGAAGCTTTCTTT
TRBV6-2/TRBV6-3	-	TRBJ1-1	-	13	CASSYSSSQSAFF	TGTGCCAGCAGTTACTCATCTTCACAGTCGGCTTTCTTT
TRBV7-9	-	TRBJ2-7	-	16	CASSTMLTGRVHEQYF	TGTGCCAGCAGCACCATGCTCACGGGGAGAGTCCACGAGCAGTACTTC
TRBV5-1	-	TRBJ1-1	-	14	CASRGSIKGTEAFF	TGCGCCAGCAGGGGGAGCATTAAGGGGACTGAAGCTTTCTTT
TRBV20-1	TRBD2	TRBJ2-5	-	16	CSARPLGLAAQETQYF	TGCAGTGCTAGACCTTTGGGACTAGCGGCCCAAGAGACCCAGTACTTC
TRBV6-2/TRBV6-3	-	TRBJ1-1	-	12	CASSSGGSEAFF	TGTGCCAGCAGCTCAGGTGGGTCTGAAGCTTTCTTT
TRBV30	-	TRBJ1-5	-	13	CAWSSGANQPQHF	TGTGCCTGGAGTTCAGGGGCGAATCAGCCCCAGCATTTT
TRBV20-1	TRBD1	TRBJ1-2	-	12	CSAEDRGSGYTF	TGCAGTGCGGAAGACAGGGGTTCTGGCTACACCTTC
TRBV12-3/TRBV12-4	TRBD2	TRBJ2-1	-	16	CASTLVAGGFHNEQFF	TGTGCCAGCACCCTTGTAGCGGGAGGGTTCCACAATGAGCAGTTCTTC
TRBV29-1	-	TRBJ2-1	few	10	CSVAPEEQFF	TGCAGCGTTGCCCCCGAGGAGCAGTTCTTC
TRBV24-1	-	TRBJ2-1	few	11	CATGTSNEQFF	TGTGCCACTGGGACTTCCAATGAGCAGTTCTTC
TRBV7-2	-	TRBJ1-5	-	13	CASSPEANQPQHF	TGTGCCAGCAGCCCCGAAGCAAATCAGCCCCAGCATTTT
TRBV5-1	-	TRBJ2-5	-	15	CASSSGGGIQETQYF	TGCGCCAGCAGCTCTGGCGGCGGGATCCAAGAGACCCAGTACTTC
TRBV12-3/TRBV12-4	-	TRBJ1-4	-	14	CASSPGPVNVWLFF	TGTGCCAGCAGTCCGGGACCGGTTAATGTTTGGCTGTTTTTT
TRBV7-9	TRBD2	TRBJ2-1	-	16	CASSPRTSGSINEQFF	TGTGCCAGCAGCCCGCGGACTAGCGGGAGTATTAATGAGCAGTTCTTC
TRBV4-3	-	TRBJ1-2	-	18	CASSLVYIEGPSNYGYTF	TGCGCCAGCAGCCTGGTCTATATTGAGGGACCCTCTAACTATGGCTACACCTTC
TRBV20-1	-	TRBJ1-1	-	11	CSARALNEAFF	TGCAGTGCTAGAGCGCTAAATGAAGCTTTCTTT
TRBV5-1	TRBD1	TRBJ1-2	-	16	CASSLVVTGGMHGYTF	TGCGCCAGCAGCTTGGTGGTAACAGGGGGCATGCATGGCTACACCTTC
TRBV4-2	-	TRBJ1-6	-	15	CASSQEHRENSPLHF	TGTGCCAGCAGCCAAGAGCACAGGGAGAATTCACCCCTCCACTTT
TRBV4-3	TRBD1	TRBJ2-7	few	16	CASSQAIGTGYYEQYF	TGCGCCAGCAGCCAAGCTATCGGGACAGGGTACTACGAGCAGTACTTC
TRBV11-2	-	TRBJ2-7	-	12	CASSLGWDEQYF	TGTGCCAGCAGCTTAGGGTGGGACGAGCAGTACTTC
TRBV24-1	TRBD2	TRBJ2-3	-	16	CATSDLSGGRADTQYF	TGTGCCACCAGTGATTTGTCGGGAGGCCGAGCAGATACGCAGTATTTT
TRBV9	TRBD1	TRBJ1-2	few	17	CASSVDVGQPGRYGYTF	TGTGCCAGCAGCGTAGACGTGGGACAGCCCGGCCGGTATGGCTACACCTTC
TRBV19	-	TRBJ2-1	few	16	CASSKEDASIYNEQFF	TGTGCCAGTAGTAAAGAGGACGCTAGCATCTACAATGAGCAGTTCTTC
TRBV12-3/TRBV12-4	-	TRBJ2-1	-	16	CASSFDQGFWVGEQFF	TGTGCCAGCAGTTTCGATCAAGGGTTCTGGGTGGGTGAGCAGTTCTTC
TRBV7-2	-	TRBJ2-3	-	11	CASTRSHTQYF	TGTGCCAGCACCCGGTCCCATACGCAGTATTTT
TRBV5-1	TRBD1	TRBJ2-6	once	19	CASSLAGTGILSGANVLTF	TGCGCCAGCAGCTTGGCCGGGACAGGGATCCTCTCTGGGGCCAACGTCCTGACTTTC
TRBV7-2	-	TRBJ2-3	few	15	CASSYQGSFADTQYF	TGTGCCAGCAGCTATCAAGGGAGTTTTGCAGATACGCAGTATTTT
TRBV7-2	TRBD2	TRBJ2-1	-	16	CASSGGRASGRSEQFF	TGTGCCAGCAGCGGGGGGCGGGCTAGCGGGAGGAGTGAGCAGTTCTTC
TRBV30	-	TRBJ1-1	-	11	CAWRWDTEAFF	TGTGCCTGGAGATGGGACACTGAAGCTTTCTTT
TRBV29-1	-	TRBJ2-7	few	14	CSAGGGGSSYEQYF	TGCAGCGCGGGGGGCGGGGGAAGCTCCTACGAGCAGTACTTC